Listed here are 27 T cell receptor beta chains from one sample, sequenced in a study of CD8+ T cells in alopecia areata (dated by TCRdb to between 2018 and 2020). Libraries came from the immunoSEQ multiplex PCR assay. RNA was extracted from all samples and reverse transcribed into cDNA as template for TCR sequencing. TCRdb re-hosts the immuneACCESS table, in-frame sequences only. Its copies lack some clones; in the studies checked, an unresolved V gene accounts for under half of them, and the cause for the rest is not known. Counted in this sample were roughly 12,000 clones; approximately 67% of them appeared once. Together, the top ten hold 7% to 7.5% of the sample. According to the study, the label for this sample's time point signals: less than five weeks on oral tofacitinib. In the paper's terms, the treatment or condition label means: oral pan-JAK inhibitor, 5-10 mg twice daily. Lesional scalp punch biopsies and peripheral blood were obtained from alopecia areata patients.

This material consisted of skin, taken at week 4, from a patient treated with tofacitinib. The receptors stem from a human donor with alopecia areata.

The chain has TRBV27 and TRBJ1-1; D possibly corresponds to TRBD1 (6 bases). V was pared by 0 bases and J by 6 bases, with 20 bases between. This CDR3 comprises 17 residues. The germline gives CDR1 MNHEY, CDR2 SMNVEV (reference sequence). Written as DNA, the CDR3 is TGTGCCAGCAGTTTATCGCGGGGGGCCGTTCCCCCTCCTGAAGCTTTCTTT. Its translation is CASSLSRGAVPPPEAFF.

The sample holds a few counts of this clone. The chain links TRBV11-1 to TRBJ2-3, with D tentatively TRBD2 (6 bases). V lost 7 bases, J lost 6 bases, and 17 bases lay in between. CDR1 and CDR2 from the germline V gene are SGHAT and FQDESV (reference sequence). The CDR3 loop spans 14 amino acids. Here the CDR3 DNA reads TGTGCCAGCAAAGAGCGGGTCCTCATGGATACGCAGTATTTT. Translation: CASKERVLMDTQYF.

V gene TRBV7-9 combines with J gene TRBJ1-1; D uncertain. The CDR3 totals 14 residues. Trimming took 2 bases from V and 3 from J, leaving 10 bases between them. The V gene's germline CDR1 is SEHNR and CDR2 FQNEAQ (reference sequence). CDR3 region: CASSLTGGYTEAFF. The DNA for the CDR3 is TGTGCCAGCAGCTTAACGGGCGGGTACACTGAAGCTTTCTTT.

The V and J genes are TRBV29-1 and TRBJ2-1; D is ambiguous. Trimming stripped 7 bases from V and 8 bases from J, with 12 bases between. Germline values: CDR1 SQVTM, CDR2 ANQGSEA. The CDR3 length is 11 residues. CDR3 coding DNA: TGCAGCGGGGGTGACACGGATGAGCAGTTCTTC. Residues: CSGGDTDEQFF.

This clone was counted only a few times. This sequence joins TRBV29-1 and TRBJ1-2; D is unclear. Germline-derived CDR1 and CDR2 are SQVTM and ANQGSEA. The CDR3 is 11 amino acids. Deletions cut 2 bases from V and 6 bases from J, with 7 bases between. CDR3 DNA sequence: TGCAGCGTTGAACAGCCCAATGGCTACACCTTC. As protein: CSVEQPNGYTF.

This chain joins TRBV15 and TRBJ2-1, with D possibly matching TRBD2 (5 bases). The germline V and J ends were trimmed by 1 base and 5 bases, with 9 bases remaining between them. Looked up from germline, CDR1 is LNHNV and CDR2 is YYDKDF (reference sequence). The CDR3 is 14 residues long. Written as DNA, the CDR3 is TGTGCCACCAGCAGAGTAACCGGGGACAATGAGCAGTTCTTC. Protein product: CATSRVTGDNEQFF. The full variable domain, its missing parts supplied by reference TRBV15 and TRBJ2-1, is DAMVIQNPRYQVTQFGKPVTLSCSQTLNHNVMYWYQQKSSQAPKLLFHYYDKDFNNEADTPDNFQSRRPNTSFCFLDIRSPGLGDTAMYLCATSRVTGDNEQFFGPGTRLTVL.

This clone was found a few times. The rearrangement uses TRBV7-2 and TRBJ2-1; TRBD2 agrees at 9 bases. V dropped 4 bases and J dropped 2; count of bases not matched to a gene: 3. There are 15 residues in the CDR3. CDR1 is SGHTA and CDR2 is FQGNSA in the germline V gene. The CDR3 region is CASSSTSGPYNEQFF. DNA for the CDR3: TGTGCCAGCAGCTCGACTAGCGGCCCCTACAATGAGCAGTTCTTC.

The chain uses TRBV7-2 and TRBJ1-2; D is unresolved. Germline V gene sequence: CDR1 SGHTA, CDR2 FQGNSA. With 6 bases removed from V and 0 bases from J, the gap between germline ends came to 14 bases. The CDR3 sequence is 15 residues long. This CDR3 is CASRKGRASNYGYTF. CDR3 nucleotide sequence: TGTGCCAGCAGGAAGGGTAGGGCGTCTAACTATGGCTACACCTTC.

In this sample, this clone turned up a few times. The chain couples TRBV19 to TRBJ2-2; a weak D match, TRBD1 (6 bases). Per the germline V gene, CDR1 is LNHDA and CDR2 is SQIVND (reference sequence). The ends were cut back, 6 bases at V and 3 bases at J, with 11 bases in the middle. There are 14 residues in the CDR3. The CDR3, as DNA: TGTGCCAGTAGACTGGGACAATACACCGGGGAGCTGTTTTTT. Its translation: CASRLGQYTGELFF.

The chain couples TRBV7-2 to TRBJ2-3, with D uncertain. V was shortened by 0 bases and J by 2 bases, with 6 bases between the two germline ends. The V gene's germline CDR1 is SGHTA and CDR2 FQGNSA. The CDR3 totals 14 residues. CDR3 DNA: TGTGCCAGCAGCTTAGCAACCTTCACAGATACGCAGTATTTT. Residues: CASSLATFTDTQYF.

This clone showed up just once. This chain uses TRBV13 with TRBJ2-3, with 7 nucleotides matching TRBD2. V was clipped by 2 bases and J by 4 bases; unmatched bases: 6. This CDR3 spans 15 amino acids. CDR1 and CDR2 from the germline V gene are PRHDT and FYEKMQ (reference sequence). The CDR3 nucleotides read TGTGCCAGCAGCTTACGGTTTGGGAGGGCAGATACGCAGTATTTT. Encoded protein: CASSLRFGRADTQYF. Based on the CDR3 plus reference TRBV13 and TRBJ2-3, the full variable domain is AAGVIQSPRHLIKEKRETATLKCYPIPRHDTVYWYQQGPGQDPQFLISFYEKMQSDKGSIPDRFSAQQFSDYHSELNMSSLELGDSALYFCASSLRFGRADTQYFGPGTRLTVL.

The chain joins TRBV29-1 to TRBJ1-1; D not resolved. The CDR3 covers 12 residues. CDR1 and CDR2 from the germline V gene are SQVTM and ANQGSEA. Trimming left V 5 bases short and J 1 base short, with 8 bases between. CDR3 nucleotide sequence: TGCAGCGTTTTTTCCGGGAACACTGAAGCTTTCTTT. It yields the protein CSVFSGNTEAFF.

For the CDR3, the DNA is TGTGCCATCAGTCGCGGGGCAGACTATAGCAATCAGCCCCAGCATTTT. It yields the protein CAISRGADYSNQPQHF. The chain employs TRBV10-3 and TRBJ1-5; D possibly corresponds to TRBD1 (5 bases). From germline, CDR1 is ENHRY and CDR2 SYGVKD. With 5 bases removed from V and 0 bases from J, the gap between germline ends came to 14 bases. This CDR3 comprises 16 residues.

This clone was seen a handful of times. This chain links TRBV18 with TRBJ1-5, with D possibly being TRBD1 (5 bases). Germline values: CDR1 KGHSH, CDR2 LQKENI. The CDR3 is 14 residues long. The V end was cut by 8 bases, the J end by 4 bases, with 15 bases between. The CDR3 loop is CASQGGSRNQPQHF. CDR3 sequence (DNA): TGTGCCAGCCAGGGAGGGAGTAGGAATCAGCCCCAGCATTTT. The complete variable domain, with remaining parts taken from reference TRBV18 and TRBJ1-5, reads NAGVMQNPRHLVRRRGQEARLRCSPMKGHSHVYWYRQLPEEGLKFMVYLQKENIIDESGMPKERFSAEFPKEGPSILRIQQVVRGDSAAYFCASQGGSRNQPQHFGDGTRLSIL.

This chain joins TRBV11-2 and TRBJ2-5; maybe TRBD2 (6 bases). CDR3 size: 15 residues. V was pared by 10 bases and J by 5 bases, with 23 bases between. Germline V gives CDR1 SGHAT, CDR2 FQNNGV. The CDR3 DNA is TGTGCCACTCAAGGTCCGGGGCAGGGAGGCGAGACCCAGTACTTC. As protein: CATQGPGQGGETQYF.

The chain joins TRBV15 to TRBJ2-1; 11 nucleotides agree with TRBD2. V shed 3 bases, J shed 8 bases, and the junction held 3 bases outside the gene matches. This CDR3 comprises 14 residues. The V gene's germline CDR1 is LNHNV and CDR2 YYDKDF (reference sequence). For the CDR3, the DNA is TGTGCCACCAGCAGTAGCGGGGGGGCAGATGAGCAGTTCTTC. This sequence encodes CATSSSGGADEQFF.

The gene calls are TRBV11-2 and TRBJ2-7; TRBD1 matches 9 bases. With V trimmed by 8 bases and J by 3 bases, 11 bases remained unmatched. This CDR3 is 15 amino acids long. Per germline, CDR1 SGHAT and CDR2 FQNNGV. The CDR3 spells CASGLLGTGIYEQYF. CDR3 nucleotide sequence: TGTGCCAGCGGTCTCCTAGGGACAGGGATCTACGAGCAGTACTTC.

This chain connects TRBV7-9 to TRBJ2-7; TRBD1 aligns across 9 bases. Trimming removed 1 base from V and 1 base from J; junction bases left unmatched: 2. Germline CDR1 is SEHNR and CDR2 is FQNEAQ (reference sequence). The CDR3 sequence is 15 residues long. CDR3 in amino acids: CASSLDGTGSYEQYF. The DNA for the CDR3 is TGTGCCAGCAGCTTAGATGGGACAGGGTCCTACGAGCAGTACTTC.

This clone appeared a few times. The chain employs TRBV23-1 and TRBJ2-5; 10 positions match TRBD2. TRBV23-1 is assigned to the ORF class and has an uncertain function. The CDR3 is made up of 14 amino acids. V dropped 3 bases and J dropped 3; count of bases not matched to a gene: 1. The CDR3 protein is CASSQGTSEETQYF. In nucleotides, the CDR3 is TGCGCCAGCAGTCAGGGGACTAGCGAAGAGACCCAGTACTTC.

The rearrangement joins TRBV5-1 to TRBJ2-3, with D hard to call. With 2 bases removed from V and 7 bases from J, the gap between germline ends came to 11 bases. Germline V gives CDR1 SGHRS, CDR2 YFSETQ. The CDR3 has 13 residues. CDR3 in DNA: TGCGCCAGCAGCTTTGGCAGGCGGAATACGCAGTATTTT. Translation gives CASSFGRRNTQYF.

The chain links TRBV6-5 to TRBJ2-1; 8 positions agree with TRBD2. The CDR3 spans 13 residues. Trimming at V came to 10 bases and at J to 3 bases, leaving 5 bases not matched to a gene. CDR1 is MNHEY, CDR2 SVGAGI, per germline. This CDR3 reads CATSGGLYNEQFF. The CDR3 DNA sequence: TGTGCCACCTCGGGGGGGCTCTACAATGAGCAGTTCTTC.

This clone was seen a few times. The gene calls are TRBV15 and TRBJ2-3; D is ambiguous. Germline V gene sequence: CDR1 LNHNV, CDR2 YYDKDF (reference sequence). The V and J ends lost 5 bases and 0 bases respectively, with 3 bases between them. The CDR3 consists of 12 residues. The CDR3 coding sequence is TGTGCCACCAGCTTAAGCACAGATACGCAGTATTTT. Protein sequence: CATSLSTDTQYF.

The chain is built from TRBV4-2 and TRBJ2-2, with 7 bases aligning to TRBD2. The junction had 6 bases not matched to a gene; V was cut back by 5 bases and J by 3 bases. Germline V gene data show CDR1 as LGHNA and CDR2 as YNFKEQ. This CDR3 comprises 15 residues. CDR3 sequence (DNA): TGTGCCAGCAGCTTGGGCCGGGGGGACACCGGGGAGCTGTTTTTT. Encoded protein: CASSLGRGDTGELFF.

The chain combines TRBV13 with TRBJ2-7; D might be TRBD1 (6 bases). The CDR3 consists of 14 residues. Trimming pared 6 bases from V and 2 bases from J, leaving 14 bases between. Germline loops: CDR1 PRHDT, CDR2 FYEKMQ (reference sequence). CDR3 amino acids: CASRKQGSTYEQYF. CDR3 in DNA: TGTGCCAGCAGAAAACAGGGTAGTACCTACGAGCAGTACTTC.

The V call is TRBV5-6, the J call TRBJ2-2; D call uncertain. CDR1 is SGHDT and CDR2 is YYEEEE in the germline V gene. V was pared by 2 bases and J by 0 bases, with 14 bases between. The CDR3 is made up of 17 amino acids. The CDR3 coding sequence is TGTGCCAGCAGCTTTTCTATGAACCCCGCGAACACCGGGGAGCTGTTTTTT. Translated, it gives CASSFSMNPANTGELFF. The whole variable domain, remainder taken from reference TRBV5-6 and TRBJ2-2, is DAGVTQSPTHLIKTRGQQVTLRCSPKSGHDTVSWYQQALGQGPQFIFQYYEEEERQRGNFPDRFSGHQFPNYSSELNVNALLLGDSALYLCASSFSMNPANTGELFFGEGSRLTVL.

A remark on this clone: An end of the junction does not agree with germline; a read error may underlie this. This same CDR3 is encoded by further DNA sequences in the sample. The rearrangement uses TRBV5-6 and TRBJ1-3; D gene ambiguous. CDR1 is SGHDT, CDR2 YYEEEE, per germline. The CDR3 totals 14 residues. CDR3 residues: CASSRRGSGNTIYF. The CDR3 DNA follows: TGCGCCAGCAGCCGCCGGGGCTCTGGAAACACCATATATTTT.

The J gene is TRBJ2-7, the V gene TRBV10-3; D not resolved. The V gene lost 6 bases and the J gene lost 3 bases, with 6 bases spanning the gap. Germline lookup yields CDR1 ENHRY and CDR2 SYGVKD. The CDR3 contains 11 residues. CDR3 in DNA: TGTGCCATCAGACAGAACTACGAGCAGTACTTC. Its translation: CAIRQNYEQYF.